These 20 T cell receptor beta chains were all obtained from the same sample, sequenced in a study of cytomegalovirus exposure and HLA in healthy donors. With 60 Vbeta and 13 Jbeta primers, the PCR was carried out. Profiled with immunoSEQ multiplex PCR; TCRdb holds only in-frame clones, not every one. The repertoire has approximately 77,000 clones, more than 60% of them found once; the top ten carry 12%. Sequencing was done on a sample of PBMCs. All receptors derive from a male donor in good health and CMV-seropositive.

The chain joins TRBV30 to TRBJ2-2; TRBD1 is a possible D gene (6 bases). There are 14 residues in the CDR3. Germline V CDR1 and CDR2: GTSNPN, SVGIG (reference sequence). The V and J ends lost 2 bases and 2 bases respectively, with 9 bases between them. CDR3 protein: CAWSWGHNTGELFF. CDR3 DNA: TGTGCCTGGAGTTGGGGACACAACACCGGGGAGCTGTTTTTT.

The chain combines TRBV27 with TRBJ1-5; 10 nucleotides match TRBD1. This CDR3 contains 16 residues. Germline lookup yields CDR1 MNHEY and CDR2 SMNVEV (reference sequence). J was trimmed by 3 bases and V by 5 bases; bases with no gene match: 7. As DNA, the CDR3 is TGTGCCAGCAGTCTACGAGGGACAGGGGCCAATCAGCCCCAGCATTTT. This sequence encodes CASSLRGTGANQPQHF.

The chain uses TRBV6-1 and TRBJ2-7, with a possible D match to TRBD2 (6 bases). Germline loops: CDR1 MNHNS, CDR2 SASEGT. The length of the CDR3 is 14 residues. V was pared by 4 bases and J by 2 bases, with 12 bases between. The CDR3 loop is CASSGGAGPYEQYF. The CDR3 coding sequence is TGTGCCAGCAGTGGGGGAGCGGGTCCCTACGAGCAGTACTTC.

This chain joins TRBV28 and TRBJ1-4, with TRBD1 as a possible D gene (6 bases). In germline, CDR1 is MDHEN, CDR2 SYDVKM. The CDR3 is 14 amino acids. Trimming pared 3 bases from V and 6 bases from J, leaving 11 bases between. The CDR3 protein is CASSLTGVYEKLFF. CDR3 in DNA: TGTGCCAGCAGTTTGACAGGCGTGTATGAAAAACTGTTTTTT.

There are a few counts of this clone. The V and J genes are TRBV11-1 and TRBJ2-7; the match to TRBD1 covers 7 bases. CDR3 length equals 15 residues. With 2 bases clipped from V and 0 bases from J, the junction kept 4 bases outside the gene matches. Germline V gene sequence: CDR1 SGHAT, CDR2 FQDESV (reference sequence). The CDR3: CASSLKGGHSYEQYF. CDR3 DNA: TGTGCCAGCAGCTTAAAAGGGGGCCACTCCTACGAGCAGTACTTC. The variable domain in full, completed from reference TRBV11-1 and TRBJ2-7, reads EAEVAQSPRYKITEKSQAVAFWCDPISGHATLYWYRQILGQGPELLVQFQDESVVDDSQLPKDRFSAERLKGVDSTLKIQPAELGDSAMYLCASSLKGGHSYEQYFGPGTRLTVT.

J is TRBJ2-7 and V is TRBV28; possibly TRBD1 for D (6 bases). The CDR3 has 13 residues. Germline loops: CDR1 MDHEN, CDR2 SYDVKM. The V gene lost 7 bases and the J gene lost 0 bases, with 10 bases spanning the gap. The CDR3 is CASTTGRSYEQYF. CDR3 coding DNA: TGTGCCAGCACAACAGGGCGCTCCTACGAGCAGTACTTC.

The J gene is TRBJ1-4, the V gene TRBV19; D perhaps matches TRBD1 (6 bases). Trimming took off 4 bases at V and 0 bases at J, with 15 bases between the two ends. The length of the CDR3 is 17 residues. CDR1 is LNHDA and CDR2 is SQIVND in the germline V gene (reference sequence). The chain's CDR3 is CASSTTQGFATNEKLFF. DNA for the CDR3: TGTGCCAGTAGTACCACACAGGGCTTTGCAACTAATGAAAAACTGTTTTTT.

The chain employs TRBV5-1 and TRBJ2-3, with D possibly being TRBD1 (5 bases). Trimming took off 10 bases at V and 3 bases at J, with 18 bases between the two ends. There are 14 residues in the CDR3. Germline V CDR1 and CDR2: SGHRS, YFSETQ. The CDR3 reads CASFGQGRTDTQYF. For the CDR3, the DNA is TGCGCCTCCTTTGGGCAGGGAAGGACAGATACGCAGTATTTT.

The V and J genes are TRBV5-4 and TRBJ2-2, with D maybe TRBD2 (6 bases). V lost 4 bases and J lost 5, with 12 bases in between. Germline-derived CDR1 and CDR2 are SGHNT and YYREEE (reference sequence). CDR3 size: 14 residues. CDR3 residues: CASSQTGGTGELFF. CDR3 coding DNA: TGTGCCAGCAGCCAAACCGGGGGTACCGGGGAGCTGTTTTTT. Using reference TRBV5-4 and TRBJ2-2 for the parts outside the CDR3, the full variable domain is ETGVTQSPTHLIKTRGQQVTLRCSSQSGHNTVSWYQQALGQGPQFIFQYYREEENGRGNFPPRFSGLQFPNYSSELNVNALELDDSALYLCASSQTGGTGELFFGEGSRLTVL.

The chain uses TRBV5-1 and TRBJ2-5, with TRBD2 matching 13 bases. Germline lookup yields CDR1 SGHRS and CDR2 YFSETQ. This CDR3 comprises 15 residues. Unmatched junction bases numbered 4, after V lost 3 bases and J lost 5 bases. CDR3 residues: CASSSTSGRGETQYF. The CDR3 DNA reads TGCGCCAGCAGCTCTACTAGCGGGAGGGGGGAGACCCAGTACTTC.

The genes are TRBV21-1 and TRBJ2-3; the D call of TRBD1 is as the table states it, not checked on the DNA. TRBV21-1 is noted as a pseudogene. The CDR3 totals 16 residues. In DNA form, the CDR3 reads TGTGCCAGCAGCAAAGGAAACAGGGGTCCCACAGATACGCAGTATTTT. It specifies CASSKGNRGPTDTQYF.

This chain connects TRBV27 to TRBJ2-7, with TRBD2 matching over 9 bases. V trimming: 4 bases; J trimming: 2 bases; junction bases outside the gene matches: 6. There are 15 residues in the CDR3. Germline CDR1 reads MNHEY; CDR2 reads SMNVEV (reference sequence). The CDR3 protein is CASSYVAGVTYEQYF. CDR3 sequence (DNA): TGTGCCAGCAGTTACGTAGCGGGAGTTACCTACGAGCAGTACTTC.

This chain uses TRBV6-5 with TRBJ1-1; maybe TRBD1 (6 bases). The CDR3 length is 14 residues. Trimming pared 2 bases from V and 2 bases from J, leaving 9 bases between. Germline assignment: CDR1 MNHEY and CDR2 SVGAGI. CDR3 sequence (DNA): TGTGCCAGCAGTTACGTGGACAGTAACACTGAAGCTTTCTTT. It is translated as CASSYVDSNTEAFF.

The CDR3 DNA is TGTGCCAGCAGCTTAGCACTAAGCAATGAGCAGTTCTTC. Translated, it gives CASSLALSNEQFF. This chain joins TRBV13 and TRBJ2-1; D unresolved. Germline V gene lookup returns CDR1 PRHDT and CDR2 FYEKMQ (reference sequence). V shed 1 base and J shed 6 bases, with 7 bases lying between them. This CDR3 region has 13 residues. Full variable domain (missing parts from reference TRBV13 and TRBJ2-1): AAGVIQSPRHLIKEKRETATLKCYPIPRHDTVYWYQQGPGQDPQFLISFYEKMQSDKGSIPDRFSAQQFSDYHSELNMSSLELGDSALYFCASSLALSNEQFFGPGTRLTVL.

The sample holds one count of this clone. The chain joins TRBV6-1 to TRBJ2-3; the D gene is possibly TRBD2 (5 bases). V lost 6 bases and J lost 3, with 10 bases in between. This CDR3 is 13 amino acids long. The germline CDR1 and CDR2 sequences are MNHNS and SASEGT. The CDR3 is CASRNGETDTQYF. The DNA of the CDR3 is TGTGCCAGCAGAAACGGGGAGACAGATACGCAGTATTTT.

CDR3 sequence reads: CASSHSGGGFSYEQYF. The CDR3 region has the DNA TGCGCCAGCAGCCACTCGGGGGGCGGATTCTCCTACGAGCAGTACTTC. This sequence joins TRBV4-1 and TRBJ2-7, with D maybe TRBD2 (7 bases). Trimming shortened V by 3 bases and J by 0 bases, and 15 bases separated the two germline ends. The CDR3 loop spans 16 amino acids. The V gene's germline CDR1 is MGHRA and CDR2 YSYEKL.

This rearrangement joins TRBV7-3 to TRBJ1-2, with 8 bases that match TRBD1. With V trimmed by 5 bases and J by 3 bases, 5 bases remained unmatched. The germline CDR1 and CDR2 sequences are SGHTA and FQGTGA. The CDR3 is made up of 14 amino acids. The CDR3: CASSPGQGDYGYTF. In DNA, the CDR3 is TGTGCCAGCAGCCCCGGACAGGGCGACTATGGCTACACCTTC.

This clone was found a few times. The J gene is TRBJ2-1, the V gene TRBV11-2, with 9 positions matching TRBD2. The CDR3 extends over 16 amino acids. J was trimmed by 0 bases and V by 2 bases; bases with no gene match: 2. CDR1 is SGHAT and CDR2 is FQNNGV in the germline V gene. CDR3 coding DNA: TGTGCCAGCAGCTTAAGTAGCGGGAGCTCCTACAATGAGCAGTTCTTC. Translated, it gives CASSLSSGSSYNEQFF.

The chain couples TRBV27 to TRBJ2-7, with TRBD1 matching over 10 bases. J gave up 6 bases and V 1 base, and 3 bases lay outside the gene matches. Germline assignment: CDR1 MNHEY and CDR2 SMNVEV (reference sequence). The CDR3 spans 14 residues. The CDR3 region is CASSLLGQGSEQYF. In DNA, the CDR3 is TGTGCCAGCAGTTTATTGGGACAGGGGTCCGAGCAGTACTTC.

V usage is TRBV15 and J usage is TRBJ2-4, with D perhaps TRBD1 (5 bases). The CDR3 is 15 residues long. Trimming removed 0 bases at V and 5 bases at J, with 11 bases between. The germline V gene encodes CDR1 LNHNV and CDR2 YYDKDF (reference sequence). CDR3 region: CATSRDRGRENIQYF. In DNA form, the CDR3 reads TGTGCCACCAGCAGAGATAGGGGAAGGGAAAACATTCAGTACTTC.